The rows below give T cell receptor beta chains drawn from one sample of a study of cytomegalovirus exposure and HLA in healthy donors. Using immunoSEQ multiplex PCR, the repertoire was profiled, and TCRdb retains in-frame clones only, with some absent. Of around 130,000 clones detected, about two thirds appear once; the ten largest clones hold 5.5% to 8.5%. The specimen sequenced was PBMCs. These receptors were obtained from a man in his forties or fifties in good health and CMV-seropositive. Both conserved end residues are part of each CDR3. Fields, in order: clone size, J gene, D gene, V gene, CDR3 protein, CDR3 DNA. A D gene is named only where the DNA matches it firmly. Where a row states a size, it is once, few, many or the class of an expanded clone; other rows omit it.

.	TRBJ2-7	.	TRBV6-5	CASRTAVLYEQYF	TGTGCCAGCAGAACAGCGGTACTCTACGAGCAGTACTTC
.	TRBJ1-1	TRBD1	TRBV6-1	CAIKGTGTEGTEAFF	TGTGCCATCAAAGGGACCGGGACAGAGGGCACTGAAGCTTTCTTT
.	TRBJ2-7	.	TRBV2	CASSPTSYEQYF	TGTGCCAGCAGTCCTACTTCCTACGAGCAGTACTTC
.	TRBJ1-1	.	TRBV2	CASSENRVTNTEAFF	TGTGCCAGCAGTGAAAACAGAGTAACGAACACTGAAGCTTTCTTT
.	TRBJ2-7	TRBD1	TRBV7-9	CASSFDRGEQYF	TGTGCCAGCAGCTTCGACAGGGGGGAGCAGTACTTC
.	TRBJ2-2	.	TRBV27	CASSPKRNTGELFF	TGTGCCAGCAGCCCCAAGAGGAACACCGGGGAGCTGTTTTTT
.	TRBJ1-5	.	TRBV15	CATSRGQGSNQPQHF	TGTGCCACCAGCAGAGGCCAGGGGAGCAATCAGCCCCAGCATTTT
.	TRBJ2-7	TRBD1	TRBV28	CASSSRTGGHYEQYF	TGTGCCAGCAGTTCCCGGACAGGTGGACACTACGAGCAGTACTTC
.	TRBJ2-4	TRBD2	TRBV6-1	CASTVGTGGIQYF	TGTGCCAGCACTGTCGGGACGGGAGGCATTCAGTACTTC
.	TRBJ1-5	TRBD1	TRBV5-6	CASSEPGQLVYSNQPQHF	TGTGCCAGCAGCGAGCCGGGACAGCTGGTTTATAGCAATCAGCCCCAGCATTTT
few	TRBJ1-1	.	TRBV30	CAWSPNREAFF	TGTGCCTGGAGCCCTAACAGGGAGGCTTTCTTT
.	TRBJ1-4	TRBD1	TRBV4-1	CASSQGQGRTNEKLFF	TGCGCCAGCAGCCAGGGACAGGGTCGGACTAATGAAAAACTGTTTTTT
once	TRBJ2-7	TRBD1	TRBV28	CASSRNRGSYEQYF	TGTGCCAGCAGTCGTAACAGGGGTTCCTACGAGCAGTACTTC
.	TRBJ1-1	TRBD1	TRBV2	CASSPRDRGAEAFF	TGTGCCAGCAGTCCCCGGGACAGGGGGGCTGAAGCTTTCTTT
.	TRBJ1-3	.	TRBV18	CASSSTGGYSSGNTIYF	TGTGCCAGCTCATCAACGGGGGGTTACAGCTCTGGAAACACCATATATTTT
.	TRBJ1-6	.	TRBV6-5	CASSYSKLYNSPLHF	TGTGCCAGCAGTTACTCGAAACTTTATAATTCACCCCTCCACTTT
few	TRBJ2-1	.	TRBV9	CASSVGGVTTYNEQFF	TGTGCCAGCAGCGTAGGAGGAGTTACCACCTACAATGAGCAGTTCTTC
.	TRBJ2-1	TRBD2	TRBV7-9	CASSPLGTSSYNEQFF	TGTGCCAGCAGCCCACTCGGGACTAGCTCCTACAATGAGCAGTTCTTC
.	TRBJ2-5	.	TRBV7-6	CASSFDMGETQYF	TGTGCCAGCAGCTTCGACATGGGAGAGACCCAGTACTTC
.	TRBJ1-2	TRBD1	TRBV30	CAWSALGQGSGYTF	TGTGCCTGGAGTGCCCTCGGACAGGGAAGTGGCTACACCTTC
.	TRBJ2-7	TRBD2	TRBV13	CASSLGGQGIAGIEQYF	TGTGCCAGCAGCTTAGGGGGCCAAGGGATAGCGGGAATCGAGCAGTACTTC
few	TRBJ2-3	.	TRBV5-1	CASSLFGRGSSDTQYF	TGCGCCAGCAGCTTGTTCGGAAGGGGGTCGTCCGATACGCAGTATTTT
.	TRBJ1-5	TRBD1	TRBV27	CASRGGTVNQPQHF	TGTGCCAGCAGGGGCGGGACAGTCAATCAGCCCCAGCATTTT
once	TRBJ1-5	.	TRBV7-8	CASSPTRGSLNQPQHF	TGTGCCAGCAGCCCTACCCGGGGGAGCCTCAATCAGCCCCAGCATTTT
.	TRBJ1-1	.	TRBV5-1	CASSLGRTDLGSTEAFF	TGCGCCAGCAGCTTGGGCAGGACGGACCTTGGGAGCACTGAAGCTTTCTTT
few	TRBJ1-2	TRBD1	TRBV6-5	CASTRGQGARGYTF	TGTGCCAGCACCCGGGGACAGGGGGCCCGCGGCTACACCTTC
.	TRBJ2-7	.	TRBV10-3	CAISGGDWSEQYF	TGTGCCATCAGTGGGGGAGACTGGAGCGAGCAGTACTTC
.	TRBJ2-2	.	TRBV5-1	CASSLGGAGELFF	TGCGCCAGCAGCTTGGGGGGAGCCGGGGAGCTGTTTTTT
.	TRBJ2-1	TRBD2	TRBV6-5	CASSPLGEGLNEQFF	TGTGCCAGCAGTCCCCTAGGGGAGGGCCTCAATGAGCAGTTCTTC
.	TRBJ2-1	TRBD2	TRBV5-4	CASSPSGLAGLSEQFF	TGTGCCAGCAGCCCTTCGGGGCTAGCGGGACTTAGTGAGCAGTTCTTC
.	TRBJ1-2	.	TRBV28	CASISSRGPSGYTF	TGTGCCAGCATCTCCTCAAGGGGCCCTAGTGGCTACACCTTC
.	TRBJ2-3	.	TRBV7-2	CASRSVSDTQYF	TGTGCCAGCAGGAGTGTGTCAGATACGCAGTATTTT
.	TRBJ2-3	.	TRBV5-4	CATARGTDTQYF	TGTGCCACCGCGAGGGGCACAGATACGCAGTATTTT
.	TRBJ2-5	.	TRBV5-1	CASSPAPTVQETQYF	TGCGCCAGCAGCCCAGCCCCGACAGTGCAAGAGACCCAGTACTTC
.	TRBJ1-5	.	TRBV6-1	CASSEGGNDQPQHF	TGTGCCAGCAGTGAAGGAGGGAATGATCAGCCCCAGCATTTT
.	TRBJ1-3	.	TRBV6-5	CASRESGNTIYF	TGTGCCAGCAGGGAGTCTGGAAACACCATATATTTT
.	TRBJ1-2	TRBD1	TRBV2	CASSLQGARGYTF	TGTGCCAGCAGTTTACAGGGGGCGCGTGGCTACACCTTC
few	TRBJ2-7	.	TRBV4-1	CASSQEYGGNYEQYF	TGCGCCAGCAGCCAAGAATACGGGGGAAACTACGAGCAGTACTTC
.	TRBJ2-3	.	TRBV5-1	CASSLDSGRRTQYF	TGCGCCAGCAGCTTGGATTCGGGTAGGCGTACGCAGTATTTT
.	TRBJ2-2	.	TRBV6-4	CARPPRDNTGELFF	TGTGCCAGGCCCCCGCGGGATAACACCGGGGAGCTGTTTTTT
.	TRBJ1-1	TRBD1	TRBV19	CASTSGQENTEAFF	TGTGCCAGTACCTCCGGACAGGAGAACACTGAAGCTTTCTTT
few	TRBJ2-7	.	TRBV28	CASSLKGAGGEQYF	TGTGCCAGCAGTTTAAAGGGGGCGGGGGGAGAGCAGTACTTC
.	TRBJ1-2	TRBD1	TRBV19	CASTRRQGQTYGYTF	TGTGCCAGTACTCGCCGACAGGGACAGACTTATGGCTACACCTTC
.	TRBJ1-6	TRBD1	TRBV5-6	CASSLEDRVDSPLHF	TGTGCCAGCAGCTTGGAGGACAGGGTGGATTCACCCCTCCACTTT
few	TRBJ2-3	.	TRBV28	CASLHGWGRGTDTQYF	TGTGCCAGCCTACATGGATGGGGCCGAGGTACAGATACGCAGTATTTT
.	TRBJ2-7	.	TRBV7-9	CASSARRAYEQYF	TGTGCCAGCAGCGCCCGCCGGGCCTACGAGCAGTACTTC
.	TRBJ1-6	TRBD1	TRBV29-1	CSVVEGGQGYSPLHF	TGCAGCGTTGTGGAGGGGGGACAGGGGTATTCACCCCTCCACTTT
.	TRBJ2-7	TRBD1	TRBV7-9	CASSPRTGGSSEQYF	TGTGCCAGCAGCCCCCGGACAGGGGGATCCTCCGAGCAGTACTTC
once	TRBJ2-1	TRBD2	TRBV11-2	CASSLTSGGGMGQFF	TGTGCCAGCAGCCTGACTAGCGGGGGGGGGATGGGGCAGTTCTTC
.	TRBJ1-2	.	TRBV7-8	CASSFEGYGYTF	TGTGCCAGCAGCTTTGAGGGCTATGGCTACACCTTC